The 31 T cell receptor beta chains below were found in one sample sequenced in a study of T-cell memory formation after mild COVID-19 (dated by TCRdb to about 2021). Libraries were made using 5' RACE. TCRdb shows the sequencer as Illumina NovaSeq 6000. TCRdb redid the processing of the public reads, applying fastp at Q25 and MiXCR, and retained in-frame beta chains. All rows with the same CDR3 protein become a single entry with the most common DNA and genes. Recorded for this sample are about 340,000 distinct CDR3 sequences; about a sixth of them occurred a single time. The top ten clones comprise around 22% of the sample. Sequenced: PBMCs or a T cell subset sorted from them (not recorded which). Receptors were obtained from a man aged 18 to 35 who had mild COVID-19 (a few samples of this study predate the infection). The sample titles of this study are shuffled in the database, so cell type and time point are left out; the donor was told from shared clones.

This sequence joins TRBV20-1 and TRBJ2-4, with 8 bases identical to TRBD2. With V trimmed by 2 bases and J by 7 bases, 4 bases remained unmatched. This CDR3 contains 13 residues. The germline CDR1 and CDR2 sequences are DFQATT and SNEGSKA (reference sequence). CDR3 bases: TGCAGTGCTAGACCGACGGGAGGGAACATTCAGTACTTC. This codes for CSARPTGGNIQYF.

This clonotype was observed a few times. The chain is built from TRBV4-3 and TRBJ1-5, with 7 nucleotides matching TRBD1. The CDR3 covers 16 residues. From germline, CDR1 is LGHNA and CDR2 YSLEER. The ends lost 1 base at V and 6 bases at J; junction bases unmatched: 9. The CDR3, as DNA: TGCGCCAGCAGCCAAGTAGTAGGGGGCGCCGGTCAGCCCCAGCATTTT. Encoded protein: CASSQVVGGAGQPQHF.

This clonotype was picked up many times. The genes are TRBV4-3 and TRBJ2-2; D call uncertain. Germline V gives CDR1 LGHNA, CDR2 YSLEER. The CDR3 totals 16 residues. V was trimmed by 0 bases and J by 0 bases, leaving 8 bases between them. CDR3 protein: CASSQDFHANTGELFF. The CDR3 DNA follows: TGCGCCAGCAGCCAAGACTTCCACGCGAACACCGGGGAGCTGTTTTTT.

This clonotype was picked up a small number of times. Here the CDR3 DNA reads TGTGCCAGCACCCAGGTCACCGTGGAGACCCAGTACTTC. Its translation is CASTQVTVETQYF. The chain recombines TRBV11-2 with TRBJ2-5, with D hard to call. The germline gives CDR1 SGHAT, CDR2 FQNNGV. CDR3 length: 13 amino acids. The V end was cut by 7 bases, the J end by 5 bases, with 14 bases between.

This clonotype was seen only a few times. This sequence joins TRBV12-3 or TRBV12-4 and TRBJ1-1, with unresolved D. V was shortened by 6 bases and J by 5 bases, with 13 bases between the two germline ends. The CDR3 totals 13 residues. The CDR3 here is CASSPFRGTEAFF. The CDR3, as DNA: TGTGCCAGCAGCCCGTTTAGAGGTACTGAAGCTTTCTTT.

This chain connects TRBV9 to TRBJ2-5, with a weak D call TRBD1 (5 bases). V was trimmed by 4 bases and J by 2 bases, leaving 18 bases between them. CDR3 size: 16 residues. CDR1 is SGDLS and CDR2 is YYNGEE in the germline V gene. The chain's CDR3 is CASSPSFYGAQETQYF. CDR3 sequence (DNA): TGTGCCAGCAGCCCCAGCTTTTATGGGGCGCAAGAGACCCAGTACTTC.

The V and J genes are TRBV5-5 and TRBJ2-5; 9 bases align to TRBD2. The CDR3 consists of 18 residues. The V gene end was trimmed by 2 bases and the J gene end by 4 bases; junction bases not matched to a gene: 15. Per germline, CDR1 SGHKS and CDR2 YYEKEE (reference sequence). CDR3 DNA: TGTGCCAGCAGCTTTCCCGAGACAGCAAGCGGGGGGCGAGAGACCCAGTACTTC. Protein: CASSFPETASGGRETQYF.

This clonotype was recorded at least ten times. J is TRBJ1-5 and V is TRBV4-1, with 7 bases aligning to TRBD1. Trimming took 4 bases from V and 7 from J; bases not matched to a gene: 7. The CDR3 runs to 14 residues. Germline-derived CDR1 and CDR2 are MGHRA and YSYEKL. CDR3 sequence: CASSRTQGNQPQHF. The CDR3 DNA follows: TGCGCCAGCAGCCGCACACAGGGGAACCAGCCCCAGCATTTT.

The CDR3 DNA reads as TGTGCCAGCAGCGGGGTCAGGGAGCAGTTCTTC. As protein: CASSGVREQFF. The genes are TRBV9 and TRBJ2-1, with D hard to call. Between the trimmed V and J ends, which lost 3 bases and 10 bases, there was a span of 8 bases. CDR1 and CDR2 (germline): SGDLS, YYNGEE. The CDR3 is 11 residues long.

The chain joins TRBV18 to TRBJ1-1; D is uncertain. Germline CDR1 and CDR2: KGHSH and LQKENI. V lost 3 bases and J 1 base, leaving 9 bases between the germline ends. The length of the CDR3 is 14 residues. CDR3 in amino acids: CASSPFQENTEAFF. The CDR3 region has the DNA TGTGCCAGCTCACCTTTTCAAGAGAACACTGAAGCTTTCTTT.

This clonotype was counted ten times or more. V gene TRBV7-2 combines with J gene TRBJ2-2; no clear D. Trimming removed 4 bases from V and 1 base from J, with 4 bases in between. Germline V lookup: CDR1 SGHTA, CDR2 FQGNSA. This CDR3 is 13 amino acids long. CDR3 sequence (DNA): TGTGCCAGCAGCTCTGTGAACACCGGGGAGCTGTTTTTT. It yields the protein CASSSVNTGELFF.

This clonotype was counted only a few times. This chain joins TRBV18 and TRBJ2-3; 12 bases map to TRBD1. In germline, CDR1 is KGHSH, CDR2 LQKENI. With 3 bases clipped from V and 9 bases from J, the junction kept 1 base outside the gene matches. The CDR3 is 13 residues long. DNA for the CDR3: TGTGCCAGCTCACCGGGACAGGGGGCGACGCAGTATTTT. As protein: CASSPGQGATQYF. Combining the CDR3 with reference TRBV18 and TRBJ2-3 gives the whole variable domain NAGVMQNPRHLVRRRGQEARLRCSPMKGHSHVYWYRQLPEEGLKFMVYLQKENIIDESGMPKERFSAEFPKEGPSILRIQQVVRGDSAAYFCASSPGQGATQYFGPGTRLTVL.

This clonotype was observed a few times. The rearrangement uses TRBV5-1 and TRBJ2-7; 12 nucleotides agree with TRBD2. This CDR3 is built from 15 residues. The V and J ends lost 0 bases and 4 bases, in that order; junction bases with no gene match: 2. The germline gives CDR1 SGHRS, CDR2 YFSETQ. The CDR3 region is CASSLGLAGVYEQYV. The CDR3 coding sequence is TGCGCCAGCAGCTTGGGACTAGCGGGGGTATACGAGCAGTACGTC.

The chain employs TRBV10-3 and TRBJ2-5; tentatively, D is TRBD1 (7 bases). The V gene's germline CDR1 is ENHRY and CDR2 SYGVKD. V was shortened by 8 bases and J by 4 bases, with 11 bases between the two germline ends. This CDR3 has 12 amino acids. The CDR3 DNA reads as TGTGCCATCTGGAGGGGGCCAGAGACCCAGTACTTC. Its protein is CAIWRGPETQYF.

As DNA, the CDR3 is TGTGCCAGCAGTCCGGGGCAGGCCTATGGCTACACCTTC. It encodes CASSPGQAYGYTF. The chain links TRBV6-6 to TRBJ1-2; D may be TRBD1 (5 bases). In germline, CDR1 is MNHNY, CDR2 SVGAGI (reference sequence). V lost 5 bases and J 4 bases, leaving 11 bases between the germline ends. CDR3 length equals 13 residues.

There are many counts of this clonotype. This chain joins TRBV29-1 and TRBJ2-5; D ambiguous. CDR3 size: 14 residues. The V and J ends lost 1 base and 5 bases respectively, with 14 bases between them. Per germline, CDR1 SQVTM and CDR2 ANQGSEA. The CDR3 DNA reads TGCAGCGTTGAAGTGGGTAAGGGCCGGGAGACCCAGTACTTC. It codes for CSVEVGKGRETQYF.

The chain joins TRBV6-1 to TRBJ2-6; D is perhaps TRBD2 (5 bases). The V end lost 3 bases, the J end lost 4 bases, and 10 bases lay between the germline ends. CDR3 length equals 15 residues. Germline V gene lookup returns CDR1 MNHNS and CDR2 SASEGT. CDR3 in amino acids: CASSDGLSGANVLTF. The CDR3, as DNA: TGTGCCAGCAGTGATGGACTTTCCGGGGCCAACGTCCTGACTTTC.

The chain uses TRBV4-3 and TRBJ1-1; D perhaps matches TRBD1 (5 bases). V was trimmed by 0 bases and J by 5 bases, leaving 13 bases between them. The CDR3 totals 15 residues. Per the germline V gene, CDR1 is LGHNA and CDR2 is YSLEER. This chain's CDR3 is CASSQDQGGETEAFF. The CDR3 coding sequence is TGCGCCAGCAGCCAAGATCAAGGAGGGGAAACTGAAGCTTTCTTT.

This clonotype was observed a few times. The rearrangement joins TRBV5-5 to TRBJ1-3; perhaps TRBD1 as D (5 bases). Germline loops: CDR1 SGHKS, CDR2 YYEKEE (reference sequence). V lost 0 bases, J lost 1 base, and 8 bases lay in between. This CDR3 has 15 amino acids. In DNA form, the CDR3 reads TGTGCCAGCAGCTTGGATCCAGGGTCTGGAAACACCATATATTTT. It encodes CASSLDPGSGNTIYF.

The rearrangement links TRBV7-9 to TRBJ1-6; D remains ambiguous. This CDR3 region has 16 residues. The V and J ends lost 5 bases and 0 bases respectively, with 11 bases between them. The V gene's germline CDR1 is SEHNR and CDR2 FQNEAQ (reference sequence). CDR3 DNA sequence: TGTGCCAGCAGCCCCATTAGAAGCTCCTATAATTCACCCCTCCACTTT. Its translation is CASSPIRSSYNSPLHF.

The chain combines TRBV5-1 with TRBJ1-4, with 8 bases lining up with TRBD1. The CDR3 is 16 residues long. CDR1 and CDR2 (germline): SGHRS, YFSETQ. J lost 5 bases, V lost 7 bases, and 13 bases had no gene match. CDR3 sequence: CASARQTGQANEKLFF. The CDR3 region has the DNA TGCGCCAGCGCGCGGCAGACGGGACAGGCGAATGAAAAACTGTTTTTT.

This clonotype was observed a handful of times. The V and J genes are TRBV5-1 and TRBJ2-1; 7 bases match TRBD2. This CDR3 contains 16 residues. Germline V CDR1 and CDR2: SGHRS, YFSETQ. With 6 bases clipped from V and 4 bases from J, the junction kept 13 bases outside the gene matches. The CDR3 sequence is CASTQGGLAPYNEQFF. CDR3 bases: TGCGCCAGCACCCAGGGAGGGCTAGCCCCTTACAATGAGCAGTTCTTC.

In this sample, this clonotype turned up a few times. The chain carries TRBV4-3 and TRBJ2-7; D not resolved. Germline CDR1 reads LGHNA; CDR2 reads YSLEER. The V end was cut by 0 bases, the J end by 4 bases, with 16 bases between. The CDR3 runs 16 residues. The CDR3 DNA sequence: TGCGCCAGCAGCCAAGATTCACTGGCAGATCTATACGAGCAGTACTTC. It is translated as CASSQDSLADLYEQYF.

This clonotype turned up a few times. This sequence joins TRBV7-2 and TRBJ2-3, with TRBD2 identical over 7 bases. The V and J ends lost 2 bases and 2 bases, in that order; junction bases with no gene match: 4. The CDR3 loop spans 15 amino acids. Germline assignment: CDR1 SGHTA and CDR2 FQGNSA. The CDR3 DNA follows: TGTGCCAGCAGCTTAAGCGGGGAGACCACAGATACGCAGTATTTT. As protein: CASSLSGETTDTQYF.

This clonotype was seen a few times. At one boundary the junction diverges from the germline segment, which might be a read error. This chain joins TRBV6-5 and TRBJ2-1; D may be TRBD1 or TRBD2 (5 bases each). The CDR3 sequence is 14 residues long. CDR1 MNHEY and CDR2 SVGAGI come from the germline V gene. The CDR3 DNA reads TGTGCCAGCAGTAGCCCCGGGACCGGTAATGGGCAGTTCTTC. As protein: CASSSPGTGNGQFF.

This chain connects TRBV14 to TRBJ1-2; perhaps TRBD1 as D (5 bases). There are 15 residues in the CDR3. Germline V lookup: CDR1 SGHDN, CDR2 FVKESK. The V gene lost 5 bases and the J gene lost 0 bases, with 13 bases spanning the gap. CDR3 sequence (DNA): TGTGCCAGCAGCAGGGGAGGCCCTTCTAACTATGGCTACACCTTC. It yields the protein CASSRGGPSNYGYTF.

This clonotype was recorded many times. This sequence joins TRBV7-9 and TRBJ2-7, with 9 bases aligning to TRBD1. This CDR3 spans 12 amino acids. Trimming removed 5 bases from V and 5 bases from J; junction bases left unmatched: 1. CDR1 is SEHNR, CDR2 FQNEAQ, per germline (reference sequence). The CDR3: CASSRTGDEQYF. The CDR3 DNA sequence: TGTGCCAGCAGCCGGACAGGGGACGAGCAGTACTTC.

The chain recombines TRBV5-6 with TRBJ2-6; 9 positions agree with TRBD1. J was trimmed by 0 bases and V by 2 bases; bases with no gene match: 3. This CDR3 is built from 17 residues. CDR1 and CDR2 from the germline V gene are SGHDT and YYEEEE. In DNA, the CDR3 is TGTGCCAGCAGCTTAGGGACAGGGTTCTCTGGGGCCAACGTCCTGACTTTC. Residues: CASSLGTGFSGANVLTF. Filled out from reference TRBV5-6 and TRBJ2-6, the complete variable domain reads DAGVTQSPTHLIKTRGQQVTLRCSPKSGHDTVSWYQQALGQGPQFIFQYYEEEERQRGNFPDRFSGHQFPNYSSELNVNALLLGDSALYLCASSLGTGFSGANVLTFGAGSRLTVL.

This clonotype was counted at least ten times. The chain employs TRBV7-6 and TRBJ2-2; a weak D match, TRBD1 (6 bases). The CDR3 runs 20 residues. The V gene's germline CDR1 is SGHVS and CDR2 FNYEAQ. Trimming took off 2 bases at V and 1 base at J, with 23 bases between the two ends. CDR3 DNA: TGTGCCAGCAGCTTACCGAAAAGGACAGCCTACCAGGAGAACACCGGGGAGCTGTTTTTT. Its translation is CASSLPKRTAYQENTGELFF.

The chain is built from TRBV15 and TRBJ2-5; D ambiguous. The CDR3 is 14 residues long. V was clipped by 0 bases and J by 5 bases, with 10 bases between them. CDR1 is LNHNV and CDR2 is YYDKDF in the germline V gene (reference sequence). The chain's CDR3 is CATSRDTPRETQYF. The CDR3 coding sequence is TGTGCCACCAGCAGAGATACTCCTAGGGAGACCCAGTACTTC. Full variable domain (remainder filled in from reference TRBV15 and TRBJ2-5): DAMVIQNPRYQVTQFGKPVTLSCSQTLNHNVMYWYQQKSSQAPKLLFHYYDKDFNNEADTPDNFQSRRPNTSFCFLDIRSPGLGDTAMYLCATSRDTPRETQYFGPGTRLLVL.

The J gene is TRBJ2-7, the V gene TRBV28; weak D call: TRBD2 (5 bases). V gave up 5 bases and J gave up 0 bases, with 20 bases separating them. Germline CDR1 and CDR2: MDHEN and SYDVKM. The CDR3 extends over 17 amino acids. The CDR3: CASSQTRGLLSSYEQYV. The CDR3 bases are TGTGCCAGCAGTCAGACCCGGGGTCTACTAAGCTCCTACGAGCAGTACGTC.